This TCR beta chain stems from a study of early T cells in non-severe SARS-CoV-2 infection. Ten or more counts support this clonotype. This CDR3 is 18 amino acids long. Looked up from germline, CDR1 is SGHRS and CDR2 is YFSETQ. With 0 bases clipped from V and 3 bases from J, the junction kept 11 bases outside the gene matches. Individual cDNA molecules were tagged with unique molecular identifiers. TCRdb ran MiXCR on the 5' RACE reads and lists one entry per CDR3 protein. The repertoire holds about 80,000 distinct CDR3 sequences, with 5% to 6.5% as singletons. The receptor's source is an adult who was a healthcare worker with PCR-confirmed SARS-CoV-2 infection or an uninfected control (not recorded which). This chain links TRBV5-1 with TRBJ2-7, with 11 bases lining up with TRBD2. The source material was whole blood. The CDR3 here is CASSLERHPSGRSYEQYF. The CDR3 DNA reads TGCGCCAGCAGCTTGGAACGACACCCTAGCGGGAGGAGCTACGAGCAGTACTTC.